A selection of T cell receptor beta chains follows, all from one sample in a study of Graves' ophthalmopathy and Graves' hyperthyroidism. TCRdb redid the calling of the multiplex PCR reads with MiXCR, one entry per CDR3 protein. The sample lists 600,000 to 950,000 distinct CDR3 sequences, 35% to 50% occurring once. Sequencing was done on a sample of peripheral blood. Receptors originate from an adult man with Graves' ophthalmopathy. CDR3s include the opening cysteine and the closing phenylalanine or tryptophan. D genes are given only for firm matches. For some rows the clone size is stated as once, few or many, or as a class when expanded; others skip it.

j_call v_call d_call clone_size cdr3_nt cdr3_aa
TRBJ1-1 TRBV7-8 TRBD1 many TGTGCCAGCAGCCTACACGGGACAGCGAACACTGAAGCTTTCTTT CASSLHGTANTEAFF
TRBJ2-5 TRBV7-9 TRBD2 NA TGTGCCAGCAGCTCGATGAGGTACCGGGAGGGCGAGACCCAGTACTTC CASSSMRYREGETQYF
TRBJ2-7 TRBV7-8 TRBD1 many TGTGCCAGCAGCGCCTCCGGGACAGGTTACGAGCAGTACTTC CASSASGTGYEQYF
TRBJ2-3 TRBV7-2 NA many TGTGCCAGCAGCTTGGACTTTTCTAGCACAGATACGCAGTATTTT CASSLDFSSTDTQYF
TRBJ1-2 TRBV10-3 TRBD1 NA TGTGCCAGCAGTCGGAGGCGTCGGGACAGGGGGCGCAGGGGCTATGGCTACACCTTC CASSRRRRDRGRRGYGYTF
TRBJ2-6 TRBV7-9 TRBD2 many TGTGCCAGCACCCTACTAGCGGGGTACTCTGGGGCCAACGTCCTGACTTTC CASTLLAGYSGANVLTF
TRBJ1-2 TRBV5-1 NA many TGCGCCAGCAGCATCGGGAGAGGACGGGGCTACACCTTC CASSIGRGRGYTF
TRBJ2-7 TRBV5-6 TRBD2 NA TGTGCCAGCAGCCAGCCACTAGCGGGAGACTCCTACGAGCAGTACTTC CASSQPLAGDSYEQYF
TRBJ1-5 TRBV6-5 NA NA TGTGCCAGCAGTTACTCGTTCCCCAGTTCGTGGAATAGCAATCAGCCCCAGCATTTT CASSYSFPSSWNSNQPQHF
TRBJ2-7 TRBV7-6 NA NA TGTGCCAGCAGCCGTTTTGAGGGAGTTGTCAACGAGCAGTACTTC CASSRFEGVVNEQYF
TRBJ1-5 TRBV24-1 NA many TGTGCCACCAGTGATTTGCTTAGCAATCAGCCCCAGCATTTT CATSDLLSNQPQHF
TRBJ2-7 TRBV2 TRBD1 few TGTGCCAGCAACCGGGACAGAAGCTCCTACGAGCAGTACTTC CASNRDRSSYEQYF
TRBJ1-6 TRBV12-3/TRBV12-4 NA many TGTGCCAGCAGTGTGACCGGGATCAGGGGTTCACCCCTCCACTTT CASSVTGIRGSPLHF
TRBJ1-5 TRBV2 NA few TGTGCCAGCAGTTATCAACGGCTGGGGGAGCCCCAGCATTTT CASSYQRLGEPQHF
TRBJ1-6 TRBV9 TRBD1 NA TGTGCCAGCAGCCACAACAGGGGCTATAATTCACCCCTCCACTTT CASSHNRGYNSPLHF